This T cell receptor beta chain was identified in a study of CD8+ T cells in alopecia areata. The trim removed 1 base at V and 6 bases at J, leaving 6 bases unmatched. Germline V gene lookup returns CDR1 GTSNPN and CDR2 SVGIG (reference sequence). This CDR3 region has 13 residues. Indicated treatment: oral pan-JAK inhibitor, 5-10 mg twice daily. Reverse transcription of extracted RNA yielded cDNA, which provided the sequencing template. The method was immunoSEQ multiplex PCR; TCRdb's version includes in-frame clones alone and lacks a portion of them. The repertoire holds 150,000 to 200,000 clones, with 60% as singletons. Only one count was recorded for this clone.

This TCR was recovered from a human donor with alopecia areata. The sequenced sample was CD4+ T cells sorted from blood, obtained at week 24, from a patient treated with tofacitinib. The genes are TRBV30 and TRBJ2-7, with 7 bases matching TRBD1. The CDR3 DNA reads as TGTGCCTGGAGTGCAGGGGGACAGTCCGAGCAGTACTTC. It yields the protein CAWSAGGQSEQYF.